The present TCR beta chain was sequenced within a study of blood T cell repertoires in COVID-19. The repertoire was sequenced with immunoSEQ multiplex PCR; TCRdb's copy has only in-frame clones and lacks some. Of around 310,000 clones in the sample, around 92% were seen once. Germline CDR1 reads SGHRS; CDR2 reads YFSETQ. Trimming cost V 3 bases and J 1 base, with 11 bases left between them. This CDR3 comprises 16 residues. The sequenced material came from PBMCs or T cells enriched from blood (not recorded which). This chain connects TRBV5-1 to TRBJ2-6; possibly TRBD2 for D (5 bases). The clonotype was recovered from a woman aged 30 to 39 who had recovered from COVID-19. The CDR3 sequence is CASSSRELSGANVLTF. The CDR3 DNA sequence: TGCGCCAGCAGCTCGAGGGAACTGTCTGGGGCCAACGTCCTGACTTTC.